These 13 T cell receptor beta chains originate from one sample sequenced in a study of technical replicates of blood from several donors. Repertoires were generated with immunoSEQ multiplex PCR, while TCRdb's copy carries only in-frame clones and drops some. The data contain about 56,000 clones, around 93% of them singletons. The sequenced sample consisted of PBMCs. These receptors were collected from a human donor in good health. Some clones in this sample may be carry-over from other donors' samples.

The rearrangement uses TRBV7-2 and TRBJ1-2; 8 positions agree with TRBD1. Germline V gene data show CDR1 as SGHTA and CDR2 as FQGNSA. The CDR3 is 15 amino acids. Trimming removed 5 bases from V and 3 bases from J; junction bases left unmatched: 8. CDR3 loop: CASSPLDRDYYGYTF. DNA for the CDR3: TGTGCCAGCAGCCCCCTGGACAGGGACTACTATGGCTACACCTTC.

This rearrangement joins TRBV19 to TRBJ2-3; possibly TRBD1 for D (6 bases). The germline V gene has CDR1 LNHDA and CDR2 SQIVND (reference sequence). The CDR3 consists of 15 residues. The V end lost 8 bases, the J end lost 2 bases, and 17 bases lay between the germline ends. CDR3 residues: CASSQGRGHTDTQYF. As DNA, the CDR3 is TGTGCCAGTTCTCAGGGACGGGGACACACAGATACGCAGTATTTT.

This clone appeared once. The chain links TRBV6-5 to TRBJ2-7, with D tentatively TRBD1 (6 bases). CDR1 is MNHEY, CDR2 SVGAGI, per germline. V was pared by 6 bases and J by 7 bases, with 13 bases between. The CDR3 covers 12 residues. CDR3 in amino acids: CASSTGLWEQYF. CDR3 DNA: TGTGCCAGCAGCACAGGGCTCTGGGAGCAGTACTTC.

This sequence joins TRBV11-2 and TRBJ2-5; the D gene is possibly TRBD2 (5 bases). The CDR3 totals 17 residues. Germline V gene sequence: CDR1 SGHAT, CDR2 FQNNGV. V was clipped by 0 bases and J by 5 bases, with 19 bases between them. CDR3 coding DNA: TGTGCCAGCAGCTTAGATAGGTCGAGCGCTGGGGAGGAGACCCAGTACTTC. Protein sequence: CASSLDRSSAGEETQYF.

The chain carries TRBV6-1 and TRBJ2-3; D is possibly TRBD2 (5 bases). V lost 6 bases, J lost 5 bases, and 15 bases lay in between. Per germline, CDR1 MNHNS and CDR2 SASEGT. This CDR3 is 14 amino acids long. CDR3 in DNA: TGTGCCAGCAGACCCACCGGAGGTGGAGATACGCAGTATTTT. This sequence encodes CASRPTGGGDTQYF.

This rearrangement joins TRBV4-3 to TRBJ1-1, with TRBD1 identical over 11 bases. CDR3 length equals 16 residues. J was trimmed by 5 bases and V by 0 bases; bases with no gene match: 5. The V gene's germline CDR1 is LGHNA and CDR2 YSLEER. CDR3: CASSQEAGQGGTEAFF. As DNA, the CDR3 is TGCGCCAGCAGCCAAGAGGCGGGACAGGGGGGGACTGAAGCTTTCTTT.

The V and J genes are TRBV11-2 and TRBJ2-5; TRBD2 matches 9 bases. The CDR3 contains 16 residues. The V gene's germline CDR1 is SGHAT and CDR2 FQNNGV. V gave up 6 bases and J gave up 4 bases; unmatched junction bases: 12. The CDR3 DNA sequence: TGTGCCAGCAGGTCATTGGCGGGAGGGGTCGGAGAGACCCAGTACTTC. Amino acids: CASRSLAGGVGETQYF. Variable domain in full (rest from reference TRBV11-2 and TRBJ2-5): EAGVAQSPRYKIIEKRQSVAFWCNPISGHATLYWYQQILGQGPKLLIQFQNNGVVDDSQLPKDRFSAERLKGVDSTLKIQPAKLEDSAVYLCASRSLAGGVGETQYFGPGTRLLVL.

The chain has TRBV15 and TRBJ1-6, with 9 bases fitting TRBD1. Trimming removed 0 bases from V and 13 bases from J; junction bases left unmatched: 7. The CDR3 contains 15 residues. Germline assignment: CDR1 LNHNV and CDR2 YYDKDF (reference sequence). CDR3 protein: CATSRDQDRGYPLHF. CDR3 bases: TGTGCCACCAGCAGAGATCAGGACAGGGGTTACCCCCTCCACTTT.

The V and J genes are TRBV19 and TRBJ2-2, with 7 nucleotides matching TRBD1. Germline V gene sequence: CDR1 LNHDA, CDR2 SQIVND (reference sequence). This CDR3 has 14 amino acids. J lost 4 bases, V lost 6 bases, and 5 bases had no gene match. The CDR3 DNA follows: TGTGCCAGTAGGCGACAGGGATCCACCGGGGAGCTGTTTTTT. This translates into CASRRQGSTGELFF.

This clone has a single count. The genes are TRBV28 and TRBJ2-7; D uncertain. Trimming removed 8 bases at V and 1 base at J, with 9 bases between. Germline loops: CDR1 MDHEN, CDR2 SYDVKM. This CDR3 spans 12 amino acids. The DNA for the CDR3 is TGTGCCAGCGAGCGAAAATCCTACGAGCAGTACTTC. As protein: CASERKSYEQYF. The full variable domain, its missing parts supplied by reference TRBV28 and TRBJ2-7, is DVKVTQSSRYLVKRTGEKVFLECVQDMDHENMFWYRQDPGLGLRLIYFSYDVKMKEKGDIPEGYSVSREKKERFSLILESASTNQTSMYLCASERKSYEQYFGPGTRLTVT.

The chain links TRBV20-1 to TRBJ2-7; weak D call: TRBD2 (5 bases). The CDR3 totals 11 residues. V was shortened by 1 base and J by 6 bases, with 7 bases between the two germline ends. Germline V gives CDR1 DFQATT, CDR2 SNEGSKA (reference sequence). CDR3 loop: CSARGGGEQYF. In DNA form, the CDR3 reads TGCAGTGCTAGAGGAGGAGGCGAGCAGTACTTC.

In its sample, this clone was seen once. This rearrangement joins TRBV7-9 to TRBJ2-2; D uncertain. CDR3 size: 14 residues. The germline gives CDR1 SEHNR, CDR2 FQNEAQ (reference sequence). V lost 5 bases, J lost 4 bases, and 11 bases lay in between. CDR3 nucleotide sequence: TGTGCCAGCAGCCAGCCGGCTAGCACCGGGGAGCTGTTTTTT. Its protein product is CASSQPASTGELFF.

V is TRBV29-1 and J is TRBJ1-1; possible D gene TRBD1, 6 bases. There are 13 residues in the CDR3. Germline assignment: CDR1 SQVTM and CDR2 ANQGSEA. The V end lost 3 bases, the J end lost 5 bases, and 13 bases lay between the germline ends. CDR3 coding DNA: TGCAGCGTTGATGGGGGCTATGGGACTGAAGCTTTCTTT. Amino acid sequence: CSVDGGYGTEAFF.